A single T cell receptor beta chain is shown here with its context. The record originates from a study of T-cell reconstitution after alpha-beta-depleted transplantation in children. The TCRbeta library was prepared with unique molecular identifiers. TCRdb reprocessed the PCR reads via MiXCR and lists one record per CDR3 protein. The data contain a few hundred thousand distinct CDR3 sequences, 9.7% of them singletons. The sequences come from PBMCs from the stem cell graft donor, collected from the stem cell graft. The sequence was collected from a human donor who donated a stem cell graft to a child with SCID.

The CDR3 loop reads CSASRVGLAGVQETQYF. In nucleotides, the CDR3 is TGCAGTGCTAGTCGCGTCGGACTAGCGGGGGTACAAGAGACCCAGTACTTC. The chain is built from TRBV20-1 and TRBJ2-5; 13 bases match TRBD2. Germline V lookup: CDR1 DFQATT, CDR2 SNEGSKA (reference sequence). This CDR3 is 17 amino acids long. V dropped 3 bases and J dropped 2; count of bases not matched to a gene: 9.